This is a list of T cell receptor beta chains from one sample in a study of shared clonotypes between healthy human individuals. Method: immunoSEQ multiplex PCR; TCRdb's copy keeps in-frame clones and lacks some. The data contain roughly 650,000 clones, around 97% of them seen just once; the ten biggest clones take up about 0.06%. The specimen sequenced was naive CD4+ T cells sorted from blood. These receptors all stem from a woman aged 30 to 39 in good health. CDR3s include the opening cysteine and the closing phenylalanine or tryptophan. A D gene is named only where the DNA matches it firmly. The size entry is marked missing in some rows and otherwise reads once, few, many or a size class.

v_call: TRBV19
clone_size: .
d_call: .
j_call: TRBJ1-1
cdr3_aa: CASSPGVGVMSTEAFF
cdr3_nt: TGTGCCAGTAGCCCCGGGGTAGGGGTGATGAGCACTGAAGCTTTCTTT

v_call: TRBV18
clone_size: .
d_call: TRBD1
j_call: TRBJ2-2
cdr3_aa: CASSPGQGNTGELFF
cdr3_nt: TGTGCCAGCTCACCGGGACAGGGGAACACCGGGGAGCTGTTTTTT

v_call: TRBV7-6
clone_size: .
d_call: TRBD2
j_call: TRBJ2-7
cdr3_aa: CASSPLTGGDYEQYF
cdr3_nt: TGTGCCAGCAGCCCCTTAACGGGAGGGGATTACGAGCAGTACTTC

v_call: TRBV19
clone_size: .
d_call: TRBD1
j_call: TRBJ2-7
cdr3_aa: CASTTGTGGKYEQYF
cdr3_nt: TGTGCCAGTACCACCGGGACAGGGGGCAAGTACGAGCAGTACTTC

v_call: TRBV7-6
clone_size: .
d_call: TRBD2
j_call: TRBJ2-1
cdr3_aa: CASSLIAGAGEQFF
cdr3_nt: TGTGCCAGCAGCTTAATTGCGGGAGCTGGGGAGCAGTTCTTC

v_call: TRBV11-3
clone_size: .
d_call: TRBD2
j_call: TRBJ2-1
cdr3_aa: CASSYRTGGNNEQFF
cdr3_nt: TGTGCCAGCAGCTACAGAACGGGAGGGAACAATGAGCAGTTCTTC

v_call: TRBV5-1
clone_size: once
d_call: .
j_call: TRBJ1-2
cdr3_aa: CASSIRQDSYGYTF
cdr3_nt: TGCGCCAGCAGCATACGACAGGATTCGTATGGCTACACCTTC

v_call: TRBV4-1
clone_size: .
d_call: .
j_call: TRBJ1-6
cdr3_aa: CASSQSTGIRNSPLHF
cdr3_nt: TGCGCCAGCAGCCAGTCCACAGGCATCCGTAATTCACCCCTCCACTTT

v_call: TRBV7-3
clone_size: .
d_call: .
j_call: TRBJ1-2
cdr3_aa: CASSLSGLNYGYTF
cdr3_nt: TGTGCCAGCAGCTTATCAGGGTTGAACTATGGCTACACCTTC

v_call: TRBV5-1
clone_size: once
d_call: TRBD2
j_call: TRBJ2-1
cdr3_aa: CASSLGLADYNEQFF
cdr3_nt: TGCGCCAGCAGCTTGGGGCTAGCGGATTACAATGAGCAGTTCTTC

v_call: TRBV4-1
clone_size: once
d_call: .
j_call: TRBJ2-5
cdr3_aa: CASSQDGKRQETQYF
cdr3_nt: TGCGCCAGCAGCCAAGACGGAAAGCGGCAAGAGACCCAGTACTTC

v_call: TRBV5-5
clone_size: .
d_call: TRBD2
j_call: TRBJ2-1
cdr3_aa: CASSLVASGRRYNEQFF
cdr3_nt: TGTGCCAGCAGCTTGGTGGCTAGCGGGAGGAGGTACAATGAGCAGTTCTTC

v_call: TRBV28
clone_size: .
d_call: .
j_call: TRBJ2-2
cdr3_aa: CASRPGQASGELFF
cdr3_nt: TGTGCCAGCAGACCGGGACAAGCCTCCGGGGAGCTGTTTTTT

v_call: TRBV27
clone_size: once
d_call: .
j_call: TRBJ2-5
cdr3_aa: CASSQRGQEQYF
cdr3_nt: TGTGCCAGCAGCCAGAGGGGACAAGAGCAGTACTTC

v_call: TRBV15
clone_size: .
d_call: TRBD2
j_call: TRBJ2-1
cdr3_aa: CATSRVGTSANEQFF
cdr3_nt: TGTGCCACCAGTCGAGTGGGGACTAGTGCCAATGAGCAGTTCTTC

v_call: TRBV6-4
clone_size: .
d_call: .
j_call: TRBJ2-7
cdr3_aa: CASSLQSGYEQYF
cdr3_nt: TGTGCCAGCAGCCTCCAGTCCGGCTACGAGCAGTACTTC

v_call: TRBV19
clone_size: .
d_call: TRBD2
j_call: TRBJ2-7
cdr3_aa: CASSLRGLAGRFSYEQYF
cdr3_nt: TGTGCCAGTAGTCTCAGGGGACTAGCGGGACGGTTTTCCTACGAGCAGTACTTC

v_call: TRBV2
clone_size: .
d_call: .
j_call: TRBJ2-5
cdr3_aa: CASSEGFRVLGETQYF
cdr3_nt: TGTGCCAGCAGTGAGGGGTTCAGGGTCCTAGGGGAGACCCAGTACTTC

v_call: TRBV6-1
clone_size: .
d_call: .
j_call: TRBJ2-5
cdr3_aa: CASSARGPGETQYF
cdr3_nt: TGTGCCAGCAGTGCGCGAGGGCCAGGTGAGACCCAGTACTTC

v_call: TRBV19
clone_size: .
d_call: .
j_call: TRBJ2-1
cdr3_aa: CASRPGSNEQFF
cdr3_nt: TGTGCCAGTCGCCCCGGCTCCAATGAGCAGTTCTTC

v_call: TRBV10-3
clone_size: .
d_call: .
j_call: TRBJ1-1
cdr3_aa: CAISESYDMEAGKFREAFF
cdr3_nt: TGTGCCATCAGTGAGTCGTACGATATGGAGGCAGGGAAGTTTCGTGAAGCTTTCTTT

v_call: TRBV5-4
clone_size: .
d_call: TRBD2
j_call: TRBJ2-1
cdr3_aa: CASSLVGLAGGEQFF
cdr3_nt: TGTGCCAGCAGCTTGGTCGGACTAGCGGGAGGGGAGCAGTTCTTC

v_call: TRBV4-2
clone_size: .
d_call: .
j_call: TRBJ2-3
cdr3_aa: CASSLGTDTQYF
cdr3_nt: TGTGCCAGCAGCCTTGGGACCGATACGCAGTATTTT

v_call: TRBV28
clone_size: .
d_call: .
j_call: TRBJ1-4
cdr3_aa: CASSPRFRGTNEKLFF
cdr3_nt: TGTGCCAGCAGTCCACGTTTCAGGGGTACTAATGAAAAACTGTTTTTT

v_call: TRBV28
clone_size: .
d_call: .
j_call: TRBJ2-5
cdr3_aa: CASTPNYNQETQYF
cdr3_nt: TGTGCCAGCACTCCGAACTACAATCAAGAGACCCAGTACTTC

v_call: TRBV5-1
clone_size: .
d_call: .
j_call: TRBJ1-1
cdr3_aa: CASSLAQNTEAFF
cdr3_nt: TGCGCCAGCAGCTTGGCCCAGAACACTGAAGCTTTCTTT

v_call: TRBV11-2
clone_size: .
d_call: TRBD1
j_call: TRBJ1-1
cdr3_aa: CASSNQGDTEAFF
cdr3_nt: TGTGCCAGCAGCAACCAGGGGGATACTGAAGCTTTCTTT

v_call: TRBV25-1
clone_size: .
d_call: .
j_call: TRBJ2-4
cdr3_aa: CASSGTWTAKYF
cdr3_nt: TGTGCCAGCAGCGGGACTTGGACAGCGAAGTACTTC

v_call: TRBV7-9
clone_size: .
d_call: TRBD2
j_call: TRBJ2-7
cdr3_aa: CASSLVREGLYEQYF
cdr3_nt: TGTGCCAGCAGCTTAGTGCGGGAGGGCCTCTACGAGCAGTACTTC